Sequencing of this T cell receptor (beta chain) was carried out in a study of blood T cell repertoires in COVID-19. Study summary: Acute and convalescent COVID-19 specimens originated in the United States, Italy and Spain. In each case, the material was cDNA or gDNA derived from T cells, B-cell-depleted T cells, or PBMCs.

Per the study methods: How many nucleated cells were present was estimated from reference gene primer amplification. The method was immunoSEQ multiplex PCR; TCRdb's version includes in-frame clones alone and lacks a portion of them. That table furnishes V, J and clone size, whereas the DNA furnished D and trimming. The sample holds over 75,000 clones; around 80% are singletons and the top ten take approximately 8.9%. Unmatched junction bases numbered 6, after V lost 5 bases and J lost 3 bases. The CDR3 covers 15 residues. Germline V gene lookup returns CDR1 SGHTA and CDR2 FQGNSA. The clonotype comes from a man in his fifties or sixties who had recovered from COVID-19. Source material: peripheral blood. This sequence joins TRBV7-2 and TRBJ2-1, with 8 bases matching TRBD2. CDR3 DNA: TGTGCCAGCAGCCCTACTAGCGGATACTACAATGAGCAGTTCTTC. This translates into CASSPTSGYYNEQFF.